The rows below give T cell receptor beta chains drawn from one sample of a study of vaccination effects on CD4 cells after COVID-19. The assay was immunoSEQ multiplex PCR, and TCRdb's table has in-frame clones only and misses some. The sample gives nearly 45,000 clones, 75% of which show up once; just under 30% is in the top ten. The antigens these receptors bind are not known. This material consisted of CD4+ T cells from PBMCs cultured with a peptide pool, taken before COVID-19 vaccination. These receptor sequences come from a human donor who had a prior SARS-CoV-2 infection. Each CDR3 is given with its conserved first and last residue. A D gene is named only where the DNA matches it firmly. Some rows have no size entry. The others give once, few or many, or a class for an expanded clone.

TRBV13	.	.	16	TRBJ2-2	CASSFYLSGDTGELFF	TGTGCCAGCAGCTTTTATCTCTCGGGAGACACCGGGGAGCTGTTTTTT
TRBV4-2	TRBD1	.	16	TRBJ2-1	CASASSPGGGDNEQFF	TGTGCCAGCGCATCCTCACCAGGGGGTGGTGACAATGAGCAGTTCTTC
TRBV5-1	TRBD1	.	14	TRBJ2-3	CASSLEGQGDTQYF	TGCGCCAGCAGCTTGGAAGGACAGGGTGATACGCAGTATTTT
TRBV2	.	.	15	TRBJ1-3	CASSEVGRSGNTIYF	TGTGCCAGCAGTGAAGTGGGCCGCTCTGGAAACACCATATATTTT
TRBV7-3	.	few	14	TRBJ1-1	CASSLRGGMAEAFF	TGTGCCAGCAGCCTAAGGGGTGGGATGGCTGAAGCTTTCTTT
TRBV5-1	.	.	14	TRBJ1-1	CASSLSGGLTEAFF	TGCGCCAGCAGCTTGTCGGGGGGCTTAACTGAAGCTTTCTTT
TRBV2	.	.	12	TRBJ2-3	CASSSLPDTQYF	TGTGCCAGCAGTTCACTACCAGATACGCAGTATTTT
TRBV27	.	.	18	TRBJ1-2	CASSFLPVGTISAYGYTF	TGTGCCAGCAGTTTCTTGCCCGTCGGGACAATCTCGGCCTATGGCTACACCTTC
TRBV5-1	TRBD1	.	16	TRBJ1-6	CASSPGTAPYNSPLHF	TGCGCCAGCAGCCCCGGGACAGCTCCCTATAATTCACCCCTCCACTTT
TRBV7-9	.	.	13	TRBJ2-7	CASSSGPFYEQYF	TGTGCCAGCAGCTCTGGACCTTTCTACGAGCAGTACTTC
TRBV7-8	TRBD2	.	16	TRBJ2-7	CASSLEGLAGISQQYF	TGTGCCAGCAGCTTAGAGGGACTAGCGGGGATATCACAGCAGTACTTC
TRBV10-3	TRBD2	.	16	TRBJ2-7	CAISESMREGLDEQYF	TGTGCCATCAGTGAGTCGATGCGGGAGGGCCTTGACGAGCAGTACTTC
TRBV19	TRBD2	.	18	TRBJ2-1	CASSPLGLAGRSVDEQFF	TGTGCCAGTTCCCCCCTTGGACTAGCGGGGAGGAGTGTCGATGAGCAGTTCTTC
TRBV5-5	.	.	15	TRBJ1-6	CASTEAHSYNSPLHF	TGTGCCAGCACCGAAGCACACTCCTATAATTCACCCCTCCACTTT
TRBV7-9	TRBD2	.	18	TRBJ2-1	CASSSGTSGRNAYNEQFF	TGTGCCAGCAGCTCCGGGACTAGCGGGAGAAACGCCTACAATGAGCAGTTCTTC
TRBV7-9	.	few	13	TRBJ2-7	CASSRGLGYEQYF	TGTGCCAGCTCGCGGGGATTAGGCTACGAGCAGTACTTC
TRBV11-2	.	.	15	TRBJ2-7	CASSLIPGMTYEQYF	TGTGCCAGCAGCTTAATTCCTGGCATGACCTACGAGCAGTACTTC
TRBV12-5	TRBD1	few	14	TRBJ1-1	CASGLNNRGWKAFF	TGTGCTAGTGGTTTGAACAACAGGGGGTGGAAAGCTTTCTTT
TRBV9	.	.	15	TRBJ1-3	CASSGLGLSGNTIYF	TGTGCCAGCAGCGGGCTTGGGCTCTCTGGAAACACCATATATTTT
TRBV3-1/TRBV3-2	.	.	13	TRBJ2-3	CASSRRGTDTQYF	TGTGCCAGCAGCCGCCGGGGGACAGATACGCAGTATTTT
TRBV19	.	.	14	TRBJ1-2	CASSSAGGRVGYTF	TGTGCCAGTAGCTCGGCGGGGGGGCGCGTTGGCTACACCTTC
TRBV4-1	TRBD2	.	19	TRBJ2-1	CASSQALAGGLSSYNEQFF	TGCGCCAGCAGCCAAGCCCTAGCGGGGGGGCTGAGCTCCTACAATGAGCAGTTCTTC
TRBV5-6	.	.	16	TRBJ1-3	CASSLGPGLNGNTIYF	TGTGCCAGCAGCTTGGGTCCAGGGCTTAATGGAAACACCATATATTTT
TRBV2	.	.	16	TRBJ1-3	CASGSPDTNSGNTIYF	TGTGCCAGCGGTTCCCCGGACACAAACTCTGGAAACACCATATATTTT
TRBV5-1	.	.	13	TRBJ2-5	CASSFGVEETQYF	TGCGCCAGCAGCTTCGGGGTAGAAGAGACCCAGTACTTC
TRBV7-3	TRBD2	.	16	TRBJ2-1	CASSLNRDGRINEQFF	TGTGCCAGCAGCTTAAACCGAGACGGGAGGATTAATGAGCAGTTCTTC
TRBV5-1	TRBD2	.	14	TRBJ2-3	CASSLGLASDTQYF	TGCGCCAGCAGCTTAGGACTAGCCTCTGATACGCAGTATTTT
TRBV2	.	few	17	TRBJ1-4	CASSAIYAGGAGEKLFF	TGTGCCAGCAGTGCCATCTATGCCGGGGGCGCGGGAGAAAAACTGTTTTTT
TRBV5-6	.	.	13	TRBJ2-5	CASSLELKETQYF	TGTGCCAGCAGCTTGGAGTTAAAAGAGACCCAGTACTTC
TRBV3-1/TRBV3-2	.	.	15	TRBJ2-1	CASSQRGSSYNEQFF	TGTGCCAGCAGCCAAAGGGGTAGCTCCTACAATGAGCAGTTCTTC
TRBV2	.	.	15	TRBJ2-3	CASSGLAARTDTQYF	TGTGCCAGCAGTGGCTTAGCGGCCCGCACAGATACGCAGTATTTT
TRBV3-1/TRBV3-2	.	.	15	TRBJ1-6	CASSQWVNGNSPLHF	TGTGCCAGCAGCCAATGGGTCAACGGTAATTCACCCCTCCACTTT
TRBV5-1	.	.	13	TRBJ1-1	CASSLTTNTEAFF	TGCGCCAGCAGCTTGACCACGAACACTGAAGCTTTCTTT
TRBV5-1	.	.	15	TRBJ2-7	CASSLGSRASYEQYF	TGCGCCAGCAGCTTGGGTTCACGGGCAAGCTACGAGCAGTACTTC
TRBV19	TRBD2	.	16	TRBJ2-1	CASSIGGRAPYNEQFF	TGTGCCAGTAGTATTGGAGGGAGGGCCCCCTACAATGAGCAGTTCTTC
TRBV5-4	.	.	16	TRBJ1-2	CASSSAVRGVNYGYTF	TGTGCCAGCAGCTCGGCCGTAAGGGGCGTTAACTATGGCTACACCTTC
TRBV4-1	TRBD2	few	17	TRBJ2-1	CASSQDSPGLGRNEQFF	TGCGCCAGCAGCCAAGACTCTCCGGGACTAGGCCGCAATGAGCAGTTCTTC
TRBV24-1	TRBD2	.	16	TRBJ2-5	CATSDLGSGRGETQYF	TGTGCCACCAGTGATTTAGGTAGCGGGAGAGGAGAGACCCAGTACTTC
TRBV2	.	.	17	TRBJ1-1	CASSELLGNGWDTEAFF	TGTGCCAGCAGTGAACTTTTGGGGAACGGGTGGGACACTGAAGCTTTCTTT
TRBV6-2/TRBV6-3	.	.	16	TRBJ1-5	CASSYSTGISNQPQHF	TGTGCCAGCAGTTACTCGACGGGGATTAGCAATCAGCCCCAGCATTTT
TRBV12-3/TRBV12-4	.	.	13	TRBJ2-7	CASSYSKGLEQYF	TGTGCCAGCAGTTACTCCAAGGGCCTCGAGCAGTACTTC
TRBV20-1	.	.	11	TRBJ1-2	CSARDNYGYTF	TGCAGTGCTAGAGATAACTATGGCTACACCTTC
TRBV7-2	.	.	14	TRBJ2-5	CASSSPAWRETQYF	TGTGCCAGCAGCTCCCCGGCTTGGAGGGAGACCCAGTACTTC
TRBV9	.	.	15	TRBJ2-1	CASSEPGLTYNEQFF	TGTGCCAGCAGTGAACCAGGACTAACCTACAATGAGCAGTTCTTC
TRBV30	TRBD1	.	17	TRBJ2-5	CAWSADEGQGRQETQYF	TGTGCCTGGAGTGCCGATGAGGGACAGGGACGCCAAGAGACCCAGTACTTC
TRBV3-1/TRBV3-2	TRBD2	.	15	TRBJ2-1	CASSAKLAGHNEQFF	TGTGCCAGCAGCGCCAAACTAGCGGGGCACAATGAGCAGTTCTTC
TRBV7-9	TRBD1	.	13	TRBJ1-2	CASSFDRGGGYTF	TGTGCCAGCAGCTTCGACAGGGGTGGAGGCTACACCTTC
TRBV7-2	TRBD1	.	15	TRBJ1-2	CASSPRGGTGVGYTF	TGTGCCAGCAGCCCAAGAGGCGGGACAGGGGTTGGCTACACCTTC
TRBV27	TRBD1	.	16	TRBJ1-1	CASSLGRDRGLSEAFF	TGTGCCAGCAGTTTAGGCCGGGACAGGGGGCTCTCGGAAGCTTTCTTT
TRBV6-5	TRBD1	.	14	TRBJ1-2	CASRGTGQVYGYTF	TGTGCCAGCAGGGGGACAGGGCAGGTCTATGGCTACACCTTC
TRBV11-3	.	.	14	TRBJ2-3	CASSLSTRADTQYF	TGTGCCAGCAGCTTATCGACGCGGGCAGATACGCAGTATTTT
TRBV6-2/TRBV6-3	TRBD2	.	16	TRBJ2-1	CASSRPPLAEHNEQFF	TGTGCCAGCAGTCGCCCTCCACTAGCGGAGCACAATGAGCAGTTCTTC
TRBV9	.	once	14	TRBJ2-1	CASSATGWGGEQFF	TGTGCCAGCAGCGCGACAGGGTGGGGAGGTGAGCAGTTCTTC